This T cell receptor beta chain was captured in a study of monozygotic twins with inflammatory bowel disease. Making each TCR library took 3,000 to 4,000 ng of total RNA. TCRdb re-called the 5' RACE reads; every CDR3 protein appears as one record, without DNA. With 88,000 or so distinct CDR3 sequences in the sample, the ten largest clones hold less than 8%. CDR1 and CDR2 (germline): MGHRA, YSYEKL. This CDR3 comprises 17 residues. The chain couples TRBV4-1 to TRBJ2-1; lacking DNA, the TRBD1 call made by TCRdb goes unchecked. The sequenced sample was blood. The clonotype comes from a human donor with ulcerative colitis or Crohn's disease, or a healthy co-twin of an affected twin (not recorded which). CDR3 protein: CASSQPRGGGRFNEQFF.